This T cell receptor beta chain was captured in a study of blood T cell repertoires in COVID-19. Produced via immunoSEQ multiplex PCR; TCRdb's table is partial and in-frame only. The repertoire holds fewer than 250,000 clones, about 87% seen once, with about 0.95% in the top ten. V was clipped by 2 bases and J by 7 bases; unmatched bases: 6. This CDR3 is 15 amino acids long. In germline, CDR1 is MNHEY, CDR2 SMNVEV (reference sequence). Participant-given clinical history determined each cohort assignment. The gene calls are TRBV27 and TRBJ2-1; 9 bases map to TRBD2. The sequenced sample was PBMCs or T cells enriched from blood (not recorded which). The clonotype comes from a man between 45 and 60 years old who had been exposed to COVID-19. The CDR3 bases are TGTGCCAGCAGTTTAACGCGGGAGGGTAGGAATGAGCAGTTCTTC. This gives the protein CASSLTREGRNEQFF.